The sequence of this T cell receptor (beta chain) was determined in a study of cytomegalovirus exposure and HLA in healthy donors (dated by TCRdb to about 2017). As for the study more broadly: An earlier analysis of approximately 600 of the donors reported 250 to 350 Gb of sequence data and some 100 million unique TCR beta sequences from approximately 180 million T cells. A later genetic analysis used genome-wide SNP genotypes for about 60% of the roughly 700 donors, treating that subset as a discovery cohort. Donor age, sex, ethnicity and CMV serostatus were compiled alongside the repertoire data. Using immunosequencing, the study profiled T cell repertoires from 666 subjects and related those repertoires to cytomegalovirus serostatus. To study patterns of TCR occurrence, a later analysis re-analyzed previously published TCR beta repertoires from 666 donors and added high-resolution HLA genotyping. On average, around 240,000 unique TCR beta nucleotide sequences were sequenced per donor among 398 genotyped donors of the cohort, with 15% to 20% of those sequences being non-productive. An earlier analysis of 500 to 750 of the donors applied high-throughput TCR beta sequencing to assess whether each TCR beta V gene segment acted as functional or pseudogenic. Along with the roughly 610-subject first cohort, a separate validation cohort of over 90 different subjects was used. High-throughput TCR immunosequencing, statistical association of individual TCRs with disease status, and machine learning were combined to predict cytomegalovirus infection status. HLA typing included class I and class II loci at four-digit resolution. Of the 398 genotyped donors, 81% were placed in the genetic ancestry cluster associated with self-reported Caucasian donors. Five DR-DQ haplotypes were handled as single units for association and clustering, since linkage in the cohort was strong. Typing coverage differed by locus: A, B, C, DRB1 and DQB1 were typed in about 620-630 donors, DQA1 in 522, DPA1 in approximately 610, and DPB1 in approximately 450. The aim of the study was to test whether cataloging public T cell receptors could identify signatures of past pathogen exposure. The later analysis used no new phenotypic data to find candidate immune exposures, relying instead on TCR beta sequences and their occurrence across donors. Approximately 300 gigabases of sequencing data and 91 million or so unique TCR sequences made up an early release that covered 640 HLA-typed donors. Every discovery cohort repertoire had been produced on one sequencing platform.

Library generation was performed with the immunoSEQ multiplex PCR assay. The multiplex PCR relied on a mix of 60 forward primers for TCR Vbeta segments and 13 reverse primers for TCR Jbeta segments. A multiplex PCR assay on genomic DNA amplified the CDR3 region of rearranged TCR beta genes. On the Illumina HiSeq System, the amplified TCR beta libraries were sequenced as 87-base-pair reads. The study's own analysis went as follows. A later analysis counted some 74 million unique TCR beta chains across the roughly 700 repertoires, and roughly 10 million of these chains were shared by at least two donors. Raw reads were error-corrected and collapsed into unique sequences with a nearest-neighbor algorithm that merged closely related sequences to remove PCR and sequencing errors. V, D and J gene segments were assigned by aligning CDR3 sequences to IMGT reference sequences. Each retained sequence needed at least a six-nucleotide match to both a V gene segment and a J gene segment. A rearrangement counted as productive if the CDR3 had no stop codons and remained in frame with V and J, and every other rearrangement counted as non-productive. CDR3 was defined according to IMGT convention as the region running from the second conserved V-encoded cysteine to the conserved J-encoded phenylalanine. The earlier analysis of roughly 590 of the donors excluded any sequence lacking an unambiguous match to a single V gene segment. An earlier analysis of approximately 590 of the donors called V segments functional above 56.7% productive rearrangements and segregating when the between-donor standard deviation exceeded 5%. A statistical classification framework was built for diagnosing cytomegalovirus status from the catalog of TCR beta chain sequences. In a later analysis, TCR nucleotide sequences were compared against IMGT/GENE-DB human TR gene sequences so that V and J genes could be assigned. The TCRdist pipeline was used in a later analysis to assign CDR3 sequences and most-parsimonious VDJ recombination scenarios. A later analysis defined each TCR beta chain by its CDR3 amino acid sequence plus V-gene family, and excluded reads lacking a unique V-gene family. A later analysis removed 450 to 600 highly shared, low-generation-probability nucleotide sequences to deal with suspected cross-contamination and a sequencing artifact. In a later analysis, a clonal expansion index was calculated for each public chain from normalized within-repertoire ranks of inferred template counts. Generation probabilities in a later analysis came from a VDJ recombination model fitted to out-of-frame rearrangements, and those results were checked against IGoR. A later analysis scored TCR-TCR, TCR-HLA and TCR-CMV co-occurrence with hypergeometric tests, applying a repertoire-size bias correction to TCR pairs. In a later analysis, false discovery rates were estimated by permuting HLA or CMV assignments 20 times. A later analysis grouped co-occurring TCRs with DBSCAN, adding TCRdist sequence similarity when clustering within HLA-allele-positive subsets. Repertoires with fewer than 30,000 or more than 120,000 public chains, plus five repertoires with anomalous nucleotide sharing, were excluded from co-occurrence clustering. TCRdb's version of the immuneACCESS table is confined to in-frame rearrangements and falls short of the full clone set. An unresolved V gene accounts for under half of the shortfall where checked; the remainder is of unknown origin. V, J and clone size are those of that table, while D and trimming were read from the DNA. The sample table records over 100,000 clones; 70% to 75% of these occur just once. Of the sample, roughly 7.2% is held by the ten largest clones.

The cohort consisted of some 670 healthy bone marrow donors. All cohort members were sampled while nominally healthy, although unrecorded immune exposures were likely present. The donor tested CMV seronegative, placing the donor among the approximately 400 seronegative members of the cohort. A peripheral blood sample was provided by each donor, and peripheral blood mononuclear cells were used for TCR beta sequencing. Genomic DNA extraction from the blood cell samples was performed with the Qiagen DNeasy Blood Extraction Kit. V sheds 5 bases and J sheds 5 bases, leaving 12 bases between their ends. In the germline V gene (reference sequence), CDR1 corresponds to SEHNR and CDR2 to FQNEAQ. The CDR3 runs 14 residues from the cysteine to the phenylalanine. Just CDR3 DNA is preserved here, 42 bases in frame from base 1. Worth noting for this clone: Its specific antigen is unknown. Per-nucleotide qualities are absent, and no much larger clonotype sits a single base away.

The paper as a whole reports these results and caveats: For the cohort, immune exposure information was limited to CMV serostatus. Presence/absence analyses assumed roughly uniform sequencing depth across donors, an assumption that may not hold. A later analysis found that HLA-associated TCR beta chains were more clonally expanded and had lower generation probabilities than equally common non-associated chains. The study listed around 160 TCR beta chains as associated with cytomegalovirus. The classifier was reported to diagnose cytomegalovirus status with high specificity and sensitivity in both the original and validation cohorts. A later analysis found that TCR association rates varied across HLA loci, with DRB1 alleles showing the most associated TCRs and HLA-C alleles the fewest. Specific HLA alleles were associated with 15,000 to 20,000 TCR beta sequences at a false discovery rate of 0.05 in a later analysis. Compared with the approximately 700-donor mean, donors in an Asian-associated ancestry cluster had fewer N-insertions in productive TCRs, according to a later genetic analysis. V-gene and J-gene trimming of TCR beta chains was associated with a missense DCLRE1C variant in a later genetic analysis, and the association was replicated in an independent cohort. When HLA alleles, especially DR and DQ, strongly co-occurred, TCR associations were difficult to assign to individual alleles. Most TCR sequences were seen in very few donors, while some public TCRs were found in many individuals. It was suggested by the authors that the approach could potentially be generalized to other disease states and immunological phenotypes. The 87-base-pair reads could not distinguish some IMGT-functional V segments, including TRBV6-2 and TRBV6-3, so those segments were excluded. In a later analysis, several top co-occurrence clusters were reported to appear linked to parvovirus B19, influenza, CMV and Epstein-Barr virus. The earlier analysis of almost 600 of the donors excluded some 15 rarely observed V segments, including chromosome 9 orphons, because counts were too low. The sequencing pipeline was judged likely to have produced a cluster of highly shared sequence variants as a technical artifact. A further reported finding was that TCR beta sequences accurately predicted the HLA-A and HLA-B alleles for most subjects in the first cohort. An earlier analysis of 450 to 750 of the donors showed that most TCR beta V segments appeared in productive rearrangements either about 87% or about 30% of the time, which broadly matched IMGT annotations. In vitro tests confirmed that three of the cytomegalovirus-associated TCR beta chains recognize cytomegalovirus antigens. Because some donors lacked HLA typing at each locus, the association tests relied only on the typed subset. A later analysis found that most CMV-associated TCR beta chains appeared HLA-restricted, with HLA associations seemingly driven largely by CMV exposure. Correlated functional status among segregating V segments might be attributable to linkage disequilibrium, but an unknown experimental factor could not be ruled out. The cohort was sequenced for TCR beta chains only, and without alpha or paired-chain data the features that could be detected were limited.

This clonotype originated in a male donor in good health and CMV-seronegative. The specimen was PBMCs. The chain joins TRBV7-9 to TRBJ1-4, with no confidently assigned D gene. The nucleotides are TGTGCCAGCAGCCGATTGGCAGGCAATGAAAAACTGTTTTTT. This codes for CASSRLAGNEKLFF.